This T cell receptor beta chain was identified in a study of blood T cell dynamics during melanoma immunotherapy. CDR3 length: 14 amino acids. The V and J ends lost 1 base and 3 bases respectively, with 7 bases between them. The germline gives CDR1 SNHLY, CDR2 FYNNEI. As to time point: week 3, after first cycle of checkpoint inhibitor. Patients had no prior systemic cancer treatment, immunosuppressants or other active cancers. Sequencing was performed with immunoSEQ multiplex PCR; in TCRdb, only in-frame clones are kept and a portion is missing. Found here are approximately 28,000 clones, roughly 83% of them singletons; the top ten hold about a tenth.

This clonotype was obtained from a human donor with melanoma. The genes are TRBV2 and TRBJ1-5; D is ambiguous. Material: blood, obtained from a patient treated with checkpoint blockade. CDR3 DNA: TGTGCCAGCAGTGAAGGACGTTTCAATCAGCCCCAGCATTTT. Residues: CASSEGRFNQPQHF. The full variable domain, in which reference TRBV2 and TRBJ1-5 provide the parts outside the CDR3, is EPEVTQTPSHQVTQMGQEVILRCVPISNHLYFYWYRQILGQKVEFLVSFYNNEISEKSEIFDDQFSVERPDGSNFTLKIRSTKLEDSAMYFCASSEGRFNQPQHFGDGTRLSIL.